The clone carrying this T cell receptor beta chain appeared a few times. Patients sequenced had flow cytometry evidence of CD8+CD57+ cell expansion. This entry is derived from a study of CD8+CD57+ T cells in acquired aplastic anemia. Germline CDR1 is MRHNA and CDR2 is SNTAGT. The CDR3 spans 13 residues. Deletions cut 5 bases from V and 5 bases from J, with 13 bases between. Genomic DNA templated the TCR beta VDJ and CDR3 profiling. TCRdb analysed the reads with MiXCR anew, one entry per CDR3 protein. The data contain over 250,000 distinct CDR3 sequences, 56% of them singletons. This TCR derives from a human donor with aplastic anemia. The sequencing input was sorted CD4+, CD8+, or CD8+CD57+ T cells (not recorded which) from PBMCs. The chain links TRBV6-4 to TRBJ2-7, with D uncertain. The CDR3 reads CASSPGPSNEQYF. CDR3 sequence (DNA): TGTGCCAGCAGTCCCGGGCCCTCGAACGAGCAGTACTTC.